Below are 2 T cell receptor beta chains sequenced from a single sample in a study of read filtering for tumor transcriptome and immune sequencing. The library was built from about 400 ng RNA with molecular barcoded adaptors for alpha/delta and beta/gamma chains. TCRdb called the reads again in MiXCR, with one record for every CDR3 protein. Among 94,000 or so distinct CDR3 sequences listed, 12% were seen once. The sequencing input was a population of CD138-negative cells sorted from bone marrow. All receptors derive from a donor at least 40 years old with multiple myeloma.

This clonotype showed up many times. V usage is TRBV28 and J usage is TRBJ2-5; D may be TRBD2 (5 bases). The CDR3 consists of 16 residues. Germline lookup yields CDR1 MDHEN and CDR2 SYDVKM. V was cut by 6 bases and J by 5 bases, with 22 bases left in between. In DNA, the CDR3 is TGTGCCAGCAGCCTTTCCTTTGTTGCGGGCGTCGAGACCCAGTACTTC. Its translation: CASSLSFVAGVETQYF.

This sequence joins TRBV12-3 or TRBV12-4 and TRBJ2-3; possible D gene TRBD2, 6 bases. The CDR3 is made up of 11 amino acids. Trimming pared 6 bases from V and 9 bases from J, leaving 10 bases between. For the CDR3, the DNA is TGTGCCAGCAGACAGACTAGAACGCAGTATTTT. This codes for CASRQTRTQYF.